Below are 23 T cell receptor beta chains sequenced from a single sample in a study of T cells in Graves' hyperthyroidism and ophthalmopathy. Template material for amplifying TCR beta CDR3 regions consisted of RNA transcripts. A first-round RT-PCR of the TCR CDR3 used the HTBI primer set. In TCRdb, the multiplex PCR reads were re-called with MiXCR into one record per CDR3 protein. This table holds 500,000 to 600,000 distinct CDR3 sequences, about 43% found once. The sequencing sample was made of peripheral blood or thyroid tissue (not recorded which). The receptors derive from a woman aged 18-29 years with Graves' hyperthyroidism.

This clonotype was observed many times. The chain joins TRBV5-4 to TRBJ2-5; D ambiguous. From germline, CDR1 is SGHNT and CDR2 YYREEE (reference sequence). Trimming removed 2 bases from V and 2 bases from J, with 13 bases in between. CDR3 length: 15 amino acids. The CDR3 coding sequence is TGTGCCAGCAGCTTTGCGAGCACTCGGCAAGAGACCCAGTACTTC. It encodes CASSFASTRQETQYF.

The chain uses TRBV20-1 and TRBJ1-1; a possible D gene is TRBD1 (6 bases). From germline, CDR1 is DFQATT and CDR2 SNEGSKA (reference sequence). This CDR3 spans 16 amino acids. Trimming took off 3 bases at V and 6 bases at J, with 23 bases between the two ends. As DNA, the CDR3 is TGCAGTGCTAGCGACCGGGGGCGGGGGGGTAATTCTGAAGCTTTCTTT. Its translation is CSASDRGRGGNSEAFF.

In regard to this clonotype: At one end, the junction sequence differs from germline, possibly due to a read error. This sequence joins TRBV2 and TRBJ2-7; TRBD1 aligns across 10 bases. Germline CDR1 SNHLY, CDR2 FYNNEI. The CDR3 is 14 amino acids. In nucleotides, the CDR3 is TGTGCCAGCAGTGGGGACAGGGGTGACGGGGAGCTGTACTTC. It translates to CASSGDRGDGELYF.

The chain has TRBV29-1 and TRBJ1-1; D remains ambiguous. Germline V gene lookup returns CDR1 SQVTM and CDR2 ANQGSEA. Trimming removed 7 bases at V and 1 base at J, with 13 bases between. The CDR3 sequence is 13 residues long. CDR3 coding DNA: TGCAGCGACGCCGGACGGCCGAACACTGAAGCTTTCTTT. Its translation is CSDAGRPNTEAFF.

This clonotype has only a few counts. This sequence joins TRBV29-1 and TRBJ1-3; TRBD1 matches 8 bases. Looked up from germline, CDR1 is SQVTM and CDR2 is ANQGSEA. This CDR3 has 14 residues. With 7 bases clipped from V and 4 bases from J, the junction kept 9 bases outside the gene matches. Written as DNA, the CDR3 is TGCAGCGGTGCCGACAGGGGTTCCGGAAACACCATATATTTT. The encoded protein is CSGADRGSGNTIYF.

This clonotype was seen repeatedly, ten times or more. This chain links TRBV7-9 with TRBJ1-5; D gene uncertain. This CDR3 is built from 12 residues. The germline gives CDR1 SEHNR, CDR2 FQNEAQ (reference sequence). Trimming stripped 5 bases from V and 11 bases from J, with 13 bases between. In DNA, the CDR3 is TGTGCCAGCAGCCCGGCAGGCGAGGCCCAGCATTTT. Translating gives CASSPAGEAQHF.

The DNA for the CDR3 is TGTGCCAGTACCATACTAGCGGGAGGAGCCTACGAGCAGTACTTC. Its protein product is CASTILAGGAYEQYF. The rearrangement joins TRBV19 to TRBJ2-7; 12 bases map to TRBD2. Germline CDR1 reads LNHDA; CDR2 reads SQIVND (reference sequence). V shed 7 bases, J shed 2 bases, and the junction held 6 bases outside the gene matches. The CDR3 covers 15 residues.

At least ten counts were recorded for this clonotype. The rearrangement links TRBV5-8 to TRBJ1-2; D gene uncertain. The CDR3 totals 13 residues. CDR1 is SGHTS, CDR2 YDEGEE, per germline. V dropped 3 bases and J dropped 3 bases, with 9 bases sitting between them. CDR3: CASSSSPDYGYTF. The CDR3 coding sequence is TGTGCCAGCAGCTCCTCGCCAGACTATGGCTACACCTTC.

The genes are TRBV18 and TRBJ1-5, with D uncertain. Germline V CDR1 and CDR2: KGHSH, LQKENI. The CDR3 has 14 amino acids. The ends were cut back, 2 bases at V and 3 bases at J, with 8 bases in the middle. The CDR3 DNA sequence: TGTGCCAGCTCACCAGAGAGTGCCAATCAGCCCCAGCATTTT. Its protein is CASSPESANQPQHF.

This clonotype came up many times. The chain couples TRBV5-5 to TRBJ1-2; D unresolved. CDR3 length: 13 residues. Trimming stripped 2 bases from V and 4 bases from J, with 9 bases between. Per the germline V gene, CDR1 is SGHKS and CDR2 is YYEKEE (reference sequence). CDR3 nucleotide sequence: TGTGCCAGCAGCTTTCTCCTGCCCTATGGCTACACCTTC. It yields the protein CASSFLLPYGYTF. The whole variable domain, filled in from reference TRBV5-5 and TRBJ1-2, reads DAGVTQSPTHLIKTRGQQVTLRCSPISGHKSVSWYQQVLGQGPQFIFQYYEKEERGRGNFPDRFSARQFPNYSSELNVNALLLGDSALYLCASSFLLPYGYTFGSGTRLTVV.

The chain couples TRBV2 to TRBJ1-4; D unclear. Germline CDR1 reads SNHLY; CDR2 reads FYNNEI. Trimming removed 8 bases at V and 11 bases at J, with 9 bases between. The CDR3 contains 10 residues. In DNA form, the CDR3 reads TGTGCCAGCCGGAGCGGGAAACTGTTTTTT. It yields the protein CASRSGKLFF.

This clonotype was observed at least ten times. The chain has TRBV25-1 and TRBJ1-6; TRBD1 might be the D (5 bases). This CDR3 spans 18 amino acids. The V gene's germline CDR1 is MGHDK and CDR2 SYGVNS. Trimming left V 5 bases short and J 0 bases short, with 17 bases between. CDR3 sequence (DNA): TGTGCCAGCAGTCCCCTAGGGGACCATAGCTCCTATAATTCACCCCTCCACTTT. It codes for CASSPLGDHSSYNSPLHF.

This clonotype has a handful of counts. J is TRBJ2-7 and V is TRBV2; 10 bases line up with TRBD1. CDR3 size: 16 residues. Trimming at V came to 6 bases and at J to 2 bases, leaving 10 bases not matched to a gene. Germline V gene data show CDR1 as SNHLY and CDR2 as FYNNEI. The CDR3 coding sequence is TGTGCCAGCAGCCCGGGGTGGACAGGGGGGGCCTACGAGCAGTACTTC. This encodes CASSPGWTGGAYEQYF.

This clonotype was found many times. The V and J genes are TRBV19 and TRBJ2-2; D might be TRBD1 (6 bases). From germline, CDR1 is LNHDA and CDR2 SQIVND (reference sequence). V lost 7 bases, J lost 4 bases, and 10 bases lay in between. The CDR3 loop spans 13 amino acids. This chain's CDR3 is CASTRGATGELFF. CDR3 DNA sequence: TGTGCCAGTACCAGGGGCGCCACCGGGGAGCTGTTTTTT. The full variable domain, in which reference TRBV19 and TRBJ2-2 provide the parts outside the CDR3, is DGGITQSPKYLFRKEGQNVTLSCEQNLNHDAMYWYRQDPGQGLRLIYYSQIVNDFQKGDIAEGYSVSREKKESFPLTVTSAQKNPTAFYLCASTRGATGELFFGEGSRLTVL.

In regard to this clonotype: The junction shows a germline mismatch at one end, possibly a read error. The chain carries TRBV5-4 and TRBJ2-2; D might be TRBD1 (5 bases). Germline V gene sequence: CDR1 SGHNT, CDR2 YYREEE (reference sequence). CDR3 size: 14 residues. Here the CDR3 reads CASSLLGAYNEQFF. As DNA, the CDR3 is TGTGCCAGCAGCCTGCTAGGGGCGTACAATGAGCAGTTTTTT.

This clonotype occurred many times. The V and J genes are TRBV4-1 and TRBJ1-2; D might be TRBD1 (5 bases). CDR3 length equals 17 residues. Between the trimmed V and J ends, which lost 1 base and 2 bases, there was a span of 17 bases. Looked up from germline, CDR1 is MGHRA and CDR2 is YSYEKL. In DNA form, the CDR3 reads TGCGCCAGCAGCCAAGTGGGCAGGGAGAGACTGAACTATGGCTACACCTTC. It codes for CASSQVGRERLNYGYTF.

This clonotype was observed many times. J is TRBJ1-5 and V is TRBV6-5; tentatively, D is TRBD1 (6 bases). The CDR3 length is 13 residues. The V end was cut by 6 bases, the J end by 7 bases, with 13 bases between. Germline V gene lookup returns CDR1 MNHEY and CDR2 SVGAGI. CDR3 DNA sequence: TGTGCCAGCAGCCCTACTCAGGGGCAGCCCCAGCATTTT. Translating it yields CASSPTQGQPQHF.

This clonotype was seen a few times. J is TRBJ1-5 and V is TRBV28, with D unresolved. V was cut by 3 bases and J by 4 bases, with 13 bases left in between. CDR1 and CDR2 from the germline V gene are MDHEN and SYDVKM. This CDR3 region has 15 residues. The CDR3 coding sequence is TGTGCCAGCAGTTTTACCGTTCTTAGGAATCAGCCCCAGCATTTT. Amino acid sequence: CASSFTVLRNQPQHF.

This clonotype was counted only a few times. The chain combines TRBV5-4 with TRBJ2-2; weak D call: TRBD1 (6 bases). Looked up from germline, CDR1 is SGHNT and CDR2 is YYREEE (reference sequence). V was clipped by 4 bases and J by 1 base, with 11 bases between them. The CDR3 runs 15 residues. The CDR3 spells CASSPATGNTGELFF. CDR3 sequence (DNA): TGTGCCAGCAGCCCCGCGACAGGGAACACCGGGGAGCTGTTTTTT.

There are many counts of this clonotype. The chain employs TRBV5-8 and TRBJ1-1; no firm D call. The CDR3 covers 15 residues. Per germline, CDR1 SGHTS and CDR2 YDEGEE. V lost 4 bases, J lost 3 bases, and 16 bases lay in between. CDR3 DNA sequence: TGTGCCAGCAGCCCACGAACTCGGCGGTACACTGAAGCTTTCTTT. Its translation: CASSPRTRRYTEAFF.

This clonotype was counted many times. V gene TRBV7-3 combines with J gene TRBJ1-3, with D perhaps matching TRBD1 (6 bases). Germline values: CDR1 SGHTA, CDR2 FQGTGA. The CDR3 has 13 residues. Trimming shortened V by 6 bases and J by 2 bases, and 8 bases separated the two germline ends. This CDR3 is CASRQGPGNTIYF. The DNA of the CDR3 is TGTGCCAGCAGACAGGGTCCTGGAAACACCATATATTTT.

J is TRBJ2-5 and V is TRBV29-1; perhaps TRBD2 as D (5 bases). V lost 7 bases and J lost 4, with 10 bases in between. CDR1 is SQVTM and CDR2 is ANQGSEA in the germline V gene. The CDR3 totals 11 residues. The CDR3 region is CSAGNLETQYF. CDR3 DNA: TGCAGCGCCGGGAACCTAGAGACCCAGTACTTC. The entire variable domain, with the rest obtained from reference TRBV29-1 and TRBJ2-5, is as follows: SAVISQKPSRDICQRGTSLTIQCQVDSQVTMMFWYRQQPGQSLTLIATANQGSEATYESGFVIDKFPISRPNLTFSTLTVSNMSPEDSSIYLCSAGNLETQYFGPGTRLLVL.

Of note for this clonotype: This clone may be a read error of a much larger clone one base away. The V gene is TRBV12-3 or TRBV12-4, the J gene TRBJ1-2; D possibly corresponds to TRBD1 (6 bases). The V end lost 3 bases, the J end lost 2 bases, and 10 bases lay between the germline ends. The CDR3 runs to 14 residues. The CDR3 DNA reads TGTGCCAGCAGTTTCGGGGGGCAAAACTATGGCTACACCTTC. Its translation is CASSFGGQNYGYTF.